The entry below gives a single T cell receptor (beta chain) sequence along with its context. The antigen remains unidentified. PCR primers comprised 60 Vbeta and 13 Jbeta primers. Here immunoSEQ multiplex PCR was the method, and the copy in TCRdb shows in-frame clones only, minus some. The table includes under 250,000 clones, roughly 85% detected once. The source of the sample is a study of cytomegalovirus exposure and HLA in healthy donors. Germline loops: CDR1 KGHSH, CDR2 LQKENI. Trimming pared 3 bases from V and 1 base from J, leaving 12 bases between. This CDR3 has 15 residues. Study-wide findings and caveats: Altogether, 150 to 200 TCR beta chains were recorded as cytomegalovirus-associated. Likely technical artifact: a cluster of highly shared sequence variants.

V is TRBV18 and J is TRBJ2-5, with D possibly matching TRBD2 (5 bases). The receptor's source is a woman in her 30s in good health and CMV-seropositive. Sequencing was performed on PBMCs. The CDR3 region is CASSPRGTAQETQYF. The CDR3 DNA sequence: TGTGCCAGCTCACCTCGGGGAACGGCCCAAGAGACCCAGTACTTC.